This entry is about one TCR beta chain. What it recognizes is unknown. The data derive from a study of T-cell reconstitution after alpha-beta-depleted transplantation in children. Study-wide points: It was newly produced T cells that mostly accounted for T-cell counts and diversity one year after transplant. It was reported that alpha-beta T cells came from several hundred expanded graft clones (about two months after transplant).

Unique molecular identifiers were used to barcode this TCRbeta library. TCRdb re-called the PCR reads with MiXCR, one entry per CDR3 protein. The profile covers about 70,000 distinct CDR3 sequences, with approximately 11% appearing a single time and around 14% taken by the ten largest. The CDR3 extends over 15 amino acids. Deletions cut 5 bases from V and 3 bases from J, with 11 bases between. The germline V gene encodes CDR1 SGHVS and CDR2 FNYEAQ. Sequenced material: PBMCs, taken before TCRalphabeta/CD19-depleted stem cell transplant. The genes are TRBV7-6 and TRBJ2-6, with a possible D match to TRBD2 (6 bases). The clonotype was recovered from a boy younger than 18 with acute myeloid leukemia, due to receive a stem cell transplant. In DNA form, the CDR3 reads TGTGCCAGCAGCCCGGAGGGTGGTGGGGCCAACGTCCTGACTTTC. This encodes CASSPEGGGANVLTF.